These 12 T cell receptor beta chains were sequenced from one sample in a study of blood T cell repertoires in COVID-19. Repertoires were generated with immunoSEQ multiplex PCR, while TCRdb's copy carries only in-frame clones and drops some. The sample yields 100,000 or so clones, roughly 90% seen once. Sequencing was performed on peripheral blood. All receptors derive from a man aged 65-85 years with acute or convalescent COVID-19.

This chain uses TRBV28 with TRBJ2-7; the match to TRBD1 covers 7 bases. This CDR3 has 14 residues. Germline V gives CDR1 MDHEN, CDR2 SYDVKM. With 10 bases clipped from V and 2 bases from J, the junction kept 11 bases outside the gene matches. Here the CDR3 DNA reads TGTGCCACTGTACCGGGACAGTCGGCCTACGAGCAGTACTTC. It yields the protein CATVPGQSAYEQYF.

This chain links TRBV5-1 with TRBJ2-1; tentatively, D is TRBD2 (6 bases). The V gene's germline CDR1 is SGHRS and CDR2 YFSETQ. With 0 bases removed from V and 7 bases from J, the gap between germline ends came to 14 bases. The CDR3 totals 15 residues. This CDR3 is CASSLVVGSKNEQFF. Written as DNA, the CDR3 is TGCGCCAGCAGCTTGGTGGTCGGGAGCAAAAATGAGCAGTTCTTC.

The chain is built from TRBV2 and TRBJ2-7; the D gene is possibly TRBD2 (6 bases). CDR1 is SNHLY and CDR2 is FYNNEI in the germline V gene. The length of the CDR3 is 13 residues. The V end was cut by 6 bases, the J end by 6 bases, with 15 bases between. The CDR3 nucleotides read TGTGCCAGCAGCGGAGGGACGGTCTTCGAGCAGTACTTC. Its translation is CASSGGTVFEQYF.

The rearrangement uses TRBV9 and TRBJ2-1, with 9 nucleotides matching TRBD2. This CDR3 is 15 amino acids long. The germline V gene has CDR1 SGDLS and CDR2 YYNGEE. The V and J ends lost 4 bases and 1 base, in that order; junction bases with no gene match: 3. The CDR3 is CASSPGLASYNEQFF. CDR3 sequence (DNA): TGTGCCAGCAGCCCCGGACTAGCGTCCTACAATGAGCAGTTCTTC.

The rearrangement joins TRBV5-1 to TRBJ1-2; D ambiguous. Per the germline V gene, CDR1 is SGHRS and CDR2 is YFSETQ. CDR3 length equals 16 residues. V gave up 4 bases and J gave up 3 bases, with 19 bases separating them. As DNA, the CDR3 is TGCGCCAGCAGCACCATCCCCGGGAAGGGAGACTATGGCTACACCTTC. Residues: CASSTIPGKGDYGYTF.

The rearrangement joins TRBV24-1 to TRBJ1-1; unclear D gene. Trimming cost V 0 bases and J 11 bases, with 9 bases left between them. Per germline, CDR1 KGHDR and CDR2 SFDVKD. This CDR3 is built from 12 residues. For the CDR3, the DNA is TGTGCCACCAGTGATTTGCGCGGAGTTGCTTTCTTT. Protein product: CATSDLRGVAFF.

The chain is built from TRBV5-4 and TRBJ2-1, with 8 bases that match TRBD2. CDR1 is SGHNT, CDR2 YYREEE, per germline (reference sequence). J gave up 8 bases and V 4 bases, and 8 bases lay outside the gene matches. The length of the CDR3 is 14 residues. The CDR3 DNA reads TGTGCCAGCAGCAAAGAATGGACTAGCCATGAGCAGTTCTTC. Its translation is CASSKEWTSHEQFF.

This clone occurred a few times. J is TRBJ2-3 and V is TRBV13; weak D call: TRBD2 (5 bases). This CDR3 spans 14 amino acids. Trimming removed 5 bases from V and 0 bases from J, with 9 bases in between. CDR1 is PRHDT and CDR2 is FYEKMQ in the germline V gene (reference sequence). CDR3: CASSPRTSTDTQYF. The CDR3 DNA follows: TGTGCCAGCAGCCCCCGGACTAGCACAGATACGCAGTATTTT.

V and J are TRBV30 and TRBJ2-7; TRBD1 aligns across 10 bases. Germline V CDR1 and CDR2: GTSNPN, SVGIG (reference sequence). The CDR3 consists of 15 residues. The V gene end was trimmed by 5 bases and the J gene end by 3 bases; junction bases not matched to a gene: 10. The CDR3 bases are TGTGCCTGGGGTGGGGGGACAGGGGTGGTCTACGAGCAGTACTTC. As protein: CAWGGGTGVVYEQYF.

In nucleotides, the CDR3 is TGTGCCAGCAGCGTTGACGTGGGACTAGCGGTGACAGATACGCAGTATTTT. This codes for CASSVDVGLAVTDTQYF. The rearrangement links TRBV9 to TRBJ2-3; TRBD2 matches 11 bases. Trimming at V came to 2 bases and at J to 3 bases, leaving 8 bases not matched to a gene. Germline CDR1 and CDR2: SGDLS and YYNGEE. The CDR3 runs 17 residues. Looking up the rest from reference TRBV9 and TRBJ2-3 gives the full variable domain: DSGVTQTPKHLITATGQRVTLRCSPRSGDLSVYWYQQSLDQGLQFLIQYYNGEERAKGNILERFSAQQFPDLHSELNLSSLELGDSALYFCASSVDVGLAVTDTQYFGPGTRLTVL.

The table lists this clone with a count of one. The rearrangement links TRBV3-1 (or the pseudogene TRBV3-2) to TRBJ2-3, with a weak D call TRBD2 (5 bases). The V gene's germline CDR1 is LGHDT and CDR2 YNNKEL (reference sequence). This CDR3 region has 13 residues. The V end was cut by 4 bases, the J end by 2 bases, with 7 bases between. CDR3 sequence reads: CASSLRVTDTQYF. CDR3 nucleotides: TGTGCCAGCAGCCTGAGGGTCACAGATACGCAGTATTTT.

The count of this clone is one. The V gene is TRBV5-4, the J gene TRBJ1-3, with D possibly being TRBD1 (6 bases). The ends were cut back, 4 bases at V and 0 bases at J, with 14 bases in the middle. The CDR3 totals 16 residues. Germline lookup yields CDR1 SGHNT and CDR2 YYREEE (reference sequence). The CDR3 bases are TGTGCCAGCAGCGTCGGACAGCTTCTCTCTGGAAACACCATATATTTT. Its translation: CASSVGQLLSGNTIYF.